The 8 T cell receptor beta chains given below trace back to one sample, sequenced in a study of CD4+ T cells in melanoma. Profiling relied on immunoSEQ multiplex PCR, and the TCRdb table lists in-frame clones only, not all of them. The sample records roughly 10,000 clones, approximately 60% being singletons. Sequences were obtained from cells from a culture (not recorded whether cultured in vitro). The source is a human donor with melanoma.

CDR3 bases: TGTGCCAGCAGCTTAGTGCAGGGCTCGGCTGGAAACACCATATATTTT. It codes for CASSLVQGSAGNTIYF. The V gene is TRBV7-2, the J gene TRBJ1-3; TRBD1 might be the D (5 bases). V shed 1 base and J shed 2 bases, with 12 bases lying between them. Germline V gene lookup returns CDR1 SGHTA and CDR2 FQGNSA. The CDR3 is 16 amino acids.

The rearrangement links TRBV29-1 to TRBJ1-3, with TRBD1 as a possible D gene (5 bases). The V gene lost 7 bases and the J gene lost 2 bases, with 15 bases spanning the gap. In germline, CDR1 is SQVTM, CDR2 ANQGSEA. The CDR3 spans 14 residues. The CDR3 sequence is CSGGGGVTGNTIYF. CDR3 sequence (DNA): TGCAGCGGGGGGGGTGGAGTGACTGGAAACACCATATATTTT.

This clone qualifies as medium-sized. This CDR3 is CASSPAGQGSTGELFF. CDR3 sequence (DNA): TGTGCCAGCTCACCAGCGGGACAGGGCTCCACCGGGGAGCTGTTTTTT. The chain recombines TRBV18 with TRBJ2-2, with 9 bases fitting TRBD1. The V gene end was trimmed by 2 bases and the J gene end by 4 bases; junction bases not matched to a gene: 5. The CDR3 totals 16 residues. Germline loops: CDR1 KGHSH, CDR2 LQKENI. Variable domain in full (rest from reference TRBV18 and TRBJ2-2): NAGVMQNPRHLVRRRGQEARLRCSPMKGHSHVYWYRQLPEEGLKFMVYLQKENIIDESGMPKERFSAEFPKEGPSILRIQQVVRGDSAAYFCASSPAGQGSTGELFFGEGSRLTVL.

This CDR3 reads CAISVAGYSAETQYF. In DNA, the CDR3 is TGTGCCATCAGTGTCGCCGGGTATAGCGCGGAGACCCAGTACTTC. This chain uses TRBV10-3 with TRBJ2-5; maybe TRBD2 (5 bases). The CDR3 is 15 amino acids. Germline V gives CDR1 ENHRY, CDR2 SYGVKD. Trimming stripped 4 bases from V and 5 bases from J, with 17 bases between.

This clone has just one count. The rearrangement joins TRBV9 to TRBJ2-3; 10 bases are shared with TRBD2. CDR3 length: 17 amino acids. V gave up 0 bases and J gave up 8 bases; unmatched junction bases: 12. Germline V gives CDR1 SGDLS, CDR2 YYNGEE. The CDR3 sequence: CASSVGVASGGPGTQYF. The DNA for the CDR3 is TGTGCCAGCAGCGTAGGTGTGGCTAGCGGGGGTCCGGGTACGCAGTATTTT.

This chain connects TRBV18 to TRBJ1-3; a possible D gene is TRBD1 (6 bases). Germline CDR1 reads KGHSH; CDR2 reads LQKENI. Trimming took off 2 bases at V and 0 bases at J, with 11 bases between the two ends. This CDR3 has 16 residues. CDR3 nucleotides: TGTGCCAGCTCACCAAATACAGGGAGCTCTGGAAACACCATATATTTT. Protein product: CASSPNTGSSGNTIYF.

This clone rates as hyperexpanded. V usage is TRBV9 and J usage is TRBJ2-3, with 10 bases matching TRBD1. Germline V gene lookup returns CDR1 SGDLS and CDR2 YYNGEE. V lost 2 bases and J lost 0; bases outside the gene matches: 6. The CDR3 totals 17 residues. The CDR3 sequence: CASSVRQGASSTDTQYF. In nucleotides, the CDR3 is TGTGCCAGCAGCGTCCGACAGGGGGCTTCGAGCACAGATACGCAGTATTTT.

V is TRBV11-3 and J is TRBJ2-2; no clear D gene. Germline CDR1 and CDR2: SGHNT and YENEEA. Trimming pared 1 base from V and 6 bases from J, leaving 3 bases between. The CDR3 is 12 residues long. The CDR3 protein is CASSLAAGELFF. The CDR3 nucleotides are TGTGCCAGCAGCTTAGCGGCCGGGGAGCTGTTTTTT.